The T cell receptor (beta chain) described here comes from a study of blood T cell repertoires in COVID-19. Study overall: The United States, Italy and Spain were the sources of the acute and convalescent COVID-19 samples. Nucleic acid was either cDNA or gDNA, and it came from T cells, B-cell-depleted T cells, or PBMCs.

Libraries were prepared by immunoSEQ multiplex PCR; TCRdb keeps only in-frame clonotypes and omits some of them. Of about 22,000 clones listed, roughly 84% are singletons. Looked up from germline, CDR1 is SEHNR and CDR2 is FQNEAQ (reference sequence). This CDR3 comprises 16 residues. The V segment lost 3 bases and the J segment 6 bases; nucleotides outside the gene matches: 10. The chain is built from TRBV7-9 and TRBJ1-3, with 8 bases aligning to TRBD1. The sequence was obtained from a man older than 75 with active or convalescent COVID-19. The source material was peripheral blood. Here the CDR3 reads CASSFGQGARVNTIYF. In nucleotides, the CDR3 is TGTGCCAGCAGCTTTGGACAGGGCGCTCGTGTAAACACCATATATTTT.